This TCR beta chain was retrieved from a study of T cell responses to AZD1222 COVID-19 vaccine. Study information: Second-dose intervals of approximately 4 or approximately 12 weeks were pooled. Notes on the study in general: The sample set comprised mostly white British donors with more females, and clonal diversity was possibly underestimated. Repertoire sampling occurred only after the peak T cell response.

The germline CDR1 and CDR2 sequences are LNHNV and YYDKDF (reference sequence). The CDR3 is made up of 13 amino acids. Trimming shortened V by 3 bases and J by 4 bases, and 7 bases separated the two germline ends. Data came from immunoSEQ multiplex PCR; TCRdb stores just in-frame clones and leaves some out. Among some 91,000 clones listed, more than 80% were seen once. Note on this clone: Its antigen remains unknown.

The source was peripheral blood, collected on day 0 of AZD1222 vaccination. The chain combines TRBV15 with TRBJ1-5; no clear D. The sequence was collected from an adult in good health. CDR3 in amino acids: CATSRNANQPQHF. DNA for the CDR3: TGTGCCACCAGCAGGAACGCAAATCAGCCCCAGCATTTT.